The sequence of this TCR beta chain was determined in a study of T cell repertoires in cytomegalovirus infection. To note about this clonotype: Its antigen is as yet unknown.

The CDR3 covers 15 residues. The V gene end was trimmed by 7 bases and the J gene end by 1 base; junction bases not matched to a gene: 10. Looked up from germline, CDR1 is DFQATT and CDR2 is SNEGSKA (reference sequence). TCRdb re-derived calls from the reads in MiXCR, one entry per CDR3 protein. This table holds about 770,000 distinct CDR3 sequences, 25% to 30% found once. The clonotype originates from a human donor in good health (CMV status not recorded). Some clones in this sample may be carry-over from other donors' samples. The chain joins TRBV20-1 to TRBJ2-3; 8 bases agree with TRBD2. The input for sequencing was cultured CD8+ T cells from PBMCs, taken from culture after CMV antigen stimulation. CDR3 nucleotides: TGCAGTGTCTACCGGGAGGGGCCTGGCACAGATACGCAGTATTTT. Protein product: CSVYREGPGTDTQYF.